The 7 T cell receptor beta chains in this list originate from one sample, sequenced in a study of blood T cell repertoires in COVID-19. Clones were sequenced by immunoSEQ multiplex PCR, and TCRdb holds only the in-frame ones, with some missing. This sample yields over 200,000 clones, of which 75% to 90% are seen a single time; 2.6% belongs to the top ten. The sequencing sample was made of peripheral blood. Source of these receptors: a woman between 70 and 85 years old with active or convalescent COVID-19.

This clone appeared a single time. The V call is TRBV6-5, the J call TRBJ2-1; 11 bases map to TRBD1. The J segment lost 7 bases and the V segment lost 8 bases, leaving 7 bases of the junction unmatched. The CDR3 runs 14 residues. The germline gives CDR1 MNHEY, CDR2 SVGAGI. CDR3 in DNA: TGTGCCAGCTCACGGACAGGGGGCTCAAATGAGCAGTTCTTC. This encodes CASSRTGGSNEQFF.

V gene TRBV7-2 combines with J gene TRBJ2-2, with TRBD1 as a possible D gene (6 bases). Germline V gives CDR1 SGHTA, CDR2 FQGNSA. This CDR3 has 14 amino acids. V was cut by 4 bases and J by 6 bases, with 12 bases left in between. The chain's CDR3 is CASSSARGAGELFF. Written as DNA, the CDR3 is TGTGCCAGCAGCTCGGCCAGGGGCGCCGGGGAGCTGTTTTTT.

The chain combines TRBV7-2 with TRBJ2-7, with TRBD2 identical over 9 bases. J lost 0 bases, V lost 3 bases, and 9 bases had no gene match. The CDR3 has 17 amino acids. Per the germline V gene, CDR1 is SGHTA and CDR2 is FQGNSA. DNA of the CDR3: TGTGCCAGCAGCTTCGGGCCCACTAGCGGGTTCTCCTACGAGCAGTACTTC. It yields the protein CASSFGPTSGFSYEQYF. The entire variable domain, with the rest obtained from reference TRBV7-2 and TRBJ2-7, is as follows: GAGVSQSPSNKVTEKGKDVELRCDPISGHTALYWYRQSLGQGLEFLIYFQGNSAPDKSGLPSDRFSAERTGGSVSTLTIQRTQQEDSAVYLCASSFGPTSGFSYEQYFGPGTRLTVT.

The V call is TRBV6-5, the J call TRBJ1-1; 7 bases agree with TRBD1. Germline V gene lookup returns CDR1 MNHEY and CDR2 SVGAGI. CDR3 length equals 15 residues. J lost 0 bases, V lost 7 bases, and 8 bases had no gene match. The CDR3 nucleotides read TGTGCCAGCACAGGAGGGGGCGGCGTGAACACTGAAGCTTTCTTT. Translating gives CASTGGGGVNTEAFF.

The CDR3 DNA is TGTGCCAGTCTAGGACCACTAGGACAGTTTGAAGCTTTCTTT. Translating it yields CASLGPLGQFEAFF. This chain joins TRBV19 and TRBJ1-1, with a possible D match to TRBD1 (6 bases). Trimming took off 8 bases at V and 7 bases at J, with 20 bases between the two ends. Germline CDR1 reads LNHDA; CDR2 reads SQIVND (reference sequence). The CDR3 sequence is 14 residues long.

The chain is built from TRBV6-5 and TRBJ2-2; D not certain. Per the germline V gene, CDR1 is MNHEY and CDR2 is SVGAGI. Trimming shortened V by 5 bases and J by 8 bases, and 15 bases separated the two germline ends. This CDR3 has 14 amino acids. DNA of the CDR3: TGTGCCAGCAGTCTCACTACGACCCAGGGGGAGCTGTTTTTT. It codes for CASSLTTTQGELFF.

The chain has TRBV28 and TRBJ1-2; TRBD1 matches 7 bases. CDR3 size: 14 residues. Per germline, CDR1 MDHEN and CDR2 SYDVKM. Losses at the gene ends were 7 bases for V and 4 bases for J; bases not matched to a gene: 9. The CDR3 sequence is CASTTGTVTYGYTF. CDR3 nucleotide sequence: TGTGCCAGCACTACCGGGACAGTCACCTATGGCTACACCTTC.